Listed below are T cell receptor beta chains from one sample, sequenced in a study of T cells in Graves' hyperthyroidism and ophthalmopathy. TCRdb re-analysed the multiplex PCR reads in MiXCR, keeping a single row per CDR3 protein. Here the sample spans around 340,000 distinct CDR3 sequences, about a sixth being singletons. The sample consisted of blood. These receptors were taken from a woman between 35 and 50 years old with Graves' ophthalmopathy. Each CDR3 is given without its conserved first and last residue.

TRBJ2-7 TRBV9 ASSVGSSGSYEQY
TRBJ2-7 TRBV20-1 SARDLAGTSYYEQY
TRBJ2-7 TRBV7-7 ASSLAAGTSYEQY
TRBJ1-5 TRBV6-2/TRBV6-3 ASTSGTANHYSNQPQH
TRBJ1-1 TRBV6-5 ASSLSGIHTEAF
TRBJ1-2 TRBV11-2 ASSSTTVSYGYT
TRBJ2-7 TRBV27 ASSLYRRSGVHYEQY
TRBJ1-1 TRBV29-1 SVEVVLDTEAF
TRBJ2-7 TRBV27 AILYEQY
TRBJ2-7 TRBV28 ASSFSGASGWEGPYEQY
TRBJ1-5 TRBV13 ASSRGGRDSNQPQH
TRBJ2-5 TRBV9 ASSLDNRETQY
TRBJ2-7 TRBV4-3 ASSQDRGPYEQY
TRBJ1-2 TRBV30 AWSSRGRGYT
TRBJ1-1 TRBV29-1 SVEELRGLNTEAF
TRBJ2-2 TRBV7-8 ASSLGVRGAGTGELF
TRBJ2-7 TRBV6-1 ASSRRQGGSVEQY
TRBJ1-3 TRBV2 ASSPDSNSGNTIY